The 9 T cell receptor beta chains listed next were all sequenced from one sample in a study of blood T cell repertoires in COVID-19. Sequencing used immunoSEQ multiplex PCR; TCRdb keeps in-frame clones, though not all of them. The data contain approximately 46,000 clones, 80% to 90% of them seen just once; the ten biggest clones take up less than 8%. The sample was peripheral blood. The receptors derive from a human donor in a cohort sampled during active COVID-19.

This clone has a handful of counts. The gene calls are TRBV5-8 and TRBJ2-3; 13 nucleotides match TRBD2. This CDR3 has 16 amino acids. Germline V gene sequence: CDR1 SGHTS, CDR2 YDEGEE. Trimming cost V 4 bases and J 3 bases; bases outside gene matches: 5. The DNA of the CDR3 is TGTGCCAGCAGCCCCGGGACTAGCGGGAAGACAGATACGCAGTATTTT. Translation: CASSPGTSGKTDTQYF.

The chain couples TRBV9 to TRBJ2-1; 14 bases match TRBD2. CDR1 SGDLS and CDR2 YYNGEE come from the germline V gene. J lost 5 bases, V lost 5 bases, and 6 bases had no gene match. There are 16 residues in the CDR3. Here the CDR3 DNA reads TGTGCCAGCAGTCCCCGACTAGCGGGAGGGAACAATGAGCAGTTCTTC. Its translation is CASSPRLAGGNNEQFF.

The chain employs TRBV5-1 and TRBJ1-5; 7 nucleotides line up with TRBD1. The length of the CDR3 is 13 residues. The germline gives CDR1 SGHRS, CDR2 YFSETQ. The V and J ends lost 5 bases and 7 bases, in that order; junction bases with no gene match: 6. CDR3 sequence (DNA): TGCGCCAGCAGTTACCAGGGGGAACAGCCCCAGCATTTT. Translated: CASSYQGEQPQHF.

J is TRBJ2-3 and V is TRBV15, with 7 bases aligning to TRBD1. Trimming took 1 base from V and 1 from J; bases not matched to a gene: 11. CDR1 and CDR2 (germline): LNHNV, YYDKDF (reference sequence). CDR3 length: 18 residues. The DNA for the CDR3 is TGTGCCACCAGCAGAGGGGCGAAGGGGGCGTTCGGCACAGATACGCAGTATTTT. This sequence encodes CATSRGAKGAFGTDTQYF.

The chain is built from TRBV7-3 and TRBJ2-3; 8 bases align to TRBD2. The CDR3 contains 15 residues. J was trimmed by 3 bases and V by 2 bases; bases with no gene match: 4. Germline values: CDR1 SGHTA, CDR2 FQGTGA. CDR3 region: CASSLGREVTDTQYF. In nucleotides, the CDR3 is TGTGCCAGCAGCTTAGGGCGGGAGGTTACAGATACGCAGTATTTT. The complete variable domain, with remaining parts taken from reference TRBV7-3 and TRBJ2-3, reads GAGVSQTPSNKVTEKGKYVELRCDPISGHTALYWYRQSLGQGPEFLIYFQGTGAADDSGLPNDRFFAVRPEGSVSTLKIQRTERGDSAVYLCASSLGREVTDTQYFGPGTRLTVL.

The chain uses TRBV19 and TRBJ2-2; possible D gene TRBD1, 5 bases. The CDR3 length is 15 residues. Germline V gives CDR1 LNHDA, CDR2 SQIVND (reference sequence). V shed 9 bases and J shed 5 bases, with 19 bases lying between them. The CDR3 is CASRRTSGWTGELFF. CDR3 in DNA: TGTGCCAGCCGCCGGACGTCAGGGTGGACCGGGGAGCTGTTTTTT.

The rearrangement joins TRBV5-1 to TRBJ1-4; TRBD1 matches 9 bases. CDR3 length: 16 amino acids. Germline values: CDR1 SGHRS, CDR2 YFSETQ. V was clipped by 4 bases and J by 8 bases; unmatched bases: 12. CDR3 bases: TGCGCCAGCAGCCCCGCGGGGGACAGGGTGGGCGAAAAACTGTTTTTT. Amino acids: CASSPAGDRVGEKLFF.

This clone appeared a few times. The chain employs TRBV28 and TRBJ1-1; TRBD1 is a possible D gene (5 bases). The germline gives CDR1 MDHEN, CDR2 SYDVKM. The ends were cut back, 1 base at V and 3 bases at J, with 12 bases in the middle. CDR3 length: 15 residues. The CDR3 DNA sequence: TGTGCCAGCAGTTTATTTAGGGGTGGAGACACTGAAGCTTTCTTT. Protein product: CASSLFRGGDTEAFF.

This chain joins TRBV28 and TRBJ1-4; unclear D gene. The V end lost 2 bases, the J end lost 0 bases, and 7 bases lay between the germline ends. The CDR3 sequence is 15 residues long. Germline lookup yields CDR1 MDHEN and CDR2 SYDVKM. Here the CDR3 DNA reads TGTGCCAGCAGTTTAGAAACAGCAACTAATGAAAAACTGTTTTTT. It is translated as CASSLETATNEKLFF.